This T cell receptor beta chain was captured by sequencing in a study (dated by TCRdb to the mid-2010s). General notes on the study: The study set out to test whether tumor-infiltrating Tregs in breast cancer get recruited from blood Tregs or are instead converted in situ from other CD4+ T cell subsets.

Amplification of full-length TCR variable regions was done by 5' RACE PCR using constant-region reverse primers, and this step was followed by semi-nested PCR with Nested Universal Primer A. The ReliaPrep RNA Cell Miniprep System was used to extract total RNA, which was then reverse transcribed into 5'RACE-ready cDNA with the SMARTer RACE 5'/3' Kit. Multiplex adaptors were used to barcode full-length TCR alpha and beta libraries, and the barcoded libraries were sequenced on an Illumina MiSeq. In the original analysis: Sequencing data were pooled across the five patients for each of nine subset-tissue groups and compared by unsupervised clustering of TCR gene usage. The Morisita-Horn index was used to calculate repertoire similarity, with shared sequences weighted according to their contribution to each repertoire. TCRdb trimmed public reads at Q25 via fastp, called clones via MiXCR and kept in-frame beta chains. Each CDR3 protein appears once, grouped with its most common genes and DNA. TCRdb's processing, not the authors' own work, is the source of the V and J calls. The sample includes 6,500 to 10,000 distinct CDR3 sequences, with around 16% observed a single time. The ten most abundant clones make up around 3.2% of the sample.

Memory CD4+ T cells were isolated as CD4+CD45RO+CD25- cells. Tregs, naive and memory CD4+ T cells from tumor, blood and ipsilateral draining lymph nodes of a handful of breast cancer patients underwent full-length TCR alpha and beta sequencing. Ficoll density gradient centrifugation was used to isolate mononuclear cells from either lymph nodes or roughly 50 ml of peripheral blood. Sorted cell populations were confirmed by FACS to exceed 90% purity. The cysteine opens and the phenylalanine closes a CDR3 of 15 amino acids. The retained sequence is limited to the CDR3, 45 bases, with the frame set at the first base. Trimming at the junction amounts to 7 bases on V and 5 bases on J, and the germline ends lie 17 bases apart. Taken from the germline V gene (reference sequence), the CDR1 and CDR2 loops are LNHDA and SQIVND. This clonotype was seen ten or more times. The specificity of this receptor is unknown. Base quality data are lacking; no much larger clone is found one base away.

Study-wide findings and limitations: The greatest overlap of tumor-infiltrating Treg TCR alpha and beta sequences was observed with tumor naive CD4+ T cells, followed by blood naive CD4+ T cells. Tumor memory CD4+ T cell TCR gene usage was found to cluster with blood and lymph node memory CD4+ cells and with lymph node naive CD4+ cells. Rather than covering whole repertoires, validation in the larger cohort was restricted to a single TCR beta V-J rearrangement.

The TCR was taken from a female donor with breast cancer. This receptor chain uses TRBV19 and TRBJ2-2; matching of 6 bases hints at TRBD2 as the D gene. Sequenced sample: memory CD4+ T cells sorted from blood. The sample's cell subset or site, from its label and the paper: memory CD4+ T cells, CD4+CD45RO+CD25-. The nucleotides read TGTGCCAGTAAGGAGGAGGGATTGAGTACCGGGGAGCTGTTTTTT. It codes for CASKEEGLSTGELFF.